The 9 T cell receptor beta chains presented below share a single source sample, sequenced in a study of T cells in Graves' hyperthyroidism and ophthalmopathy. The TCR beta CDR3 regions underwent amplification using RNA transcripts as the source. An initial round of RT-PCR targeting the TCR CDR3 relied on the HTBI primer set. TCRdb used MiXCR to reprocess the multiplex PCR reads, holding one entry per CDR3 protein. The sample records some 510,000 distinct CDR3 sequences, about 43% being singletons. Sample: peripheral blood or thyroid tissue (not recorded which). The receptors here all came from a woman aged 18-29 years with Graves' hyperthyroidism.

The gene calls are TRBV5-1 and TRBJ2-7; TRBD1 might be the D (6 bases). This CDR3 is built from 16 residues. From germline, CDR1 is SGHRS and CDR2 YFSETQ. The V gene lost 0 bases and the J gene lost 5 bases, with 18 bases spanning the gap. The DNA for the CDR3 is TGCGCCAGCAGCTTGGTCTTACAGGGAGAACTTCACGAGCAGTACTTC. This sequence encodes CASSLVLQGELHEQYF.

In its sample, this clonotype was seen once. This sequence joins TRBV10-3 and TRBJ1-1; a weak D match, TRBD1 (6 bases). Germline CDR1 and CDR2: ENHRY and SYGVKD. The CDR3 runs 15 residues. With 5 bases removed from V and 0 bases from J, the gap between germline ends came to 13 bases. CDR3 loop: CAISSQGGMNTEAFF. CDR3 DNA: TGTGCCATCAGTTCACAGGGCGGAATGAACACTGAAGCTTTCTTT.

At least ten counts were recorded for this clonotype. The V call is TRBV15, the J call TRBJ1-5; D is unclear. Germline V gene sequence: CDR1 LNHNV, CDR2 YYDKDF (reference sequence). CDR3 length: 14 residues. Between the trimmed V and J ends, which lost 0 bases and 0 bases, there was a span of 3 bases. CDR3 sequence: CATSREDSNQPQHF. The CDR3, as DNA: TGTGCCACCAGCAGAGAGGATAGCAATCAGCCCCAGCATTTT.

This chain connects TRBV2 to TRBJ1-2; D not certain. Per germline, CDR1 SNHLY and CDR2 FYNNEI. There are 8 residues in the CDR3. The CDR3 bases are TGTGACCTCGGACGGTACACCTTC. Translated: CDLGRYTF.

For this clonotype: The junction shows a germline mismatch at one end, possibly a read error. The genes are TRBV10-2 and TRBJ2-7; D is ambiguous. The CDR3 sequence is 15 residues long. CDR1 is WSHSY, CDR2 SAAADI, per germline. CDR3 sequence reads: CASSHLPDPPYEQYF. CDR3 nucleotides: TGTGCCAGCAGCCATTTACCTGATCCCCCCTACGAGCAGTACTTC.

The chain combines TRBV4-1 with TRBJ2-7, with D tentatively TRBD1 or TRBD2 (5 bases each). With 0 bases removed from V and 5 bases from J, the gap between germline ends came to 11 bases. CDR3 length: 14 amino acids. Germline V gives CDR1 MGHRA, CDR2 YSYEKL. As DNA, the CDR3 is TGCGCCAGCAGCCAAGATGTGGGGGAAAACGAGCAGTACTTC. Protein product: CASSQDVGENEQYF.

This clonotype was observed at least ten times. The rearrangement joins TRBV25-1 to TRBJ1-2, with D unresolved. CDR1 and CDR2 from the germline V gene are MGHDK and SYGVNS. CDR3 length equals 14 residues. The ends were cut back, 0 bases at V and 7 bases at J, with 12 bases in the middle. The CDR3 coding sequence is TGTGCCAGCAGTGAATATGAGGGTCTGGGTGGCTACACCTTC. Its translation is CASSEYEGLGGYTF.

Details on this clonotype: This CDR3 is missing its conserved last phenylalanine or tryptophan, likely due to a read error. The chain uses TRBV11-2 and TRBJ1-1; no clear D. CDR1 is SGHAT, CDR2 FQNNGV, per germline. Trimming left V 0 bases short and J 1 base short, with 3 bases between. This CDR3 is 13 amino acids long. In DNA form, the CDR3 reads TGTGCCAGCAGCTTAGATCGGAACACTGAAGCTTTCCTT. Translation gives CASSLDRNTEAFL.

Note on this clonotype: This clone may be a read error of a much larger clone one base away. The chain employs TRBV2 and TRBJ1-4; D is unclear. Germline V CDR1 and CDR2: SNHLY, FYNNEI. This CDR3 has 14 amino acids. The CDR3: CAGSAQVFNEKLFF. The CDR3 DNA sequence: TGTGCCGGCAGTGCCCAGGTGTTTAATGAAAAACTGTTTTTT.